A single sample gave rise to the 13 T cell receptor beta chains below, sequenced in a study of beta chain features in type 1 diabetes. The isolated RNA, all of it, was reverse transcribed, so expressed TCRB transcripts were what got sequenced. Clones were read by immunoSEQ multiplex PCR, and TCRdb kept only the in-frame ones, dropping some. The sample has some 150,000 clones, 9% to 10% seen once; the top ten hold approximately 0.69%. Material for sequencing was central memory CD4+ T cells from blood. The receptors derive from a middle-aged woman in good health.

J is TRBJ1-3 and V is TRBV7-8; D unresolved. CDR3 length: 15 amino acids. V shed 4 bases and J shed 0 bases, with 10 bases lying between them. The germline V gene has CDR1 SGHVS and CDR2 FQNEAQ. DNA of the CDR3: TGTGCCAGCAGCTCAGATGGCCGCTCTGGAAACACCATATATTTT. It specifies CASSSDGRSGNTIYF. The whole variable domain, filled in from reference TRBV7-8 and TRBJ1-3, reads GAGVSQSPRYKVAKRGQDVALRCDPISGHVSLFWYQQALGQGPEFLTYFQNEAQLDKSGLPSDRFFAERPEGSVSTLKIQRTQQEDSAVYLCASSSDGRSGNTIYFGEGSWLTVV.

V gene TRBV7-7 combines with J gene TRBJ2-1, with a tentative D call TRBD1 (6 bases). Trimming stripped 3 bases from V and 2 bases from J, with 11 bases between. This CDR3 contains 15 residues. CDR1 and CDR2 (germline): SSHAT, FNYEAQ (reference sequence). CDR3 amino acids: CASSFAQGAYNEQFF. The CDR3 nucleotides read TGTGCCAGCAGCTTCGCACAGGGCGCCTACAATGAGCAGTTCTTC.

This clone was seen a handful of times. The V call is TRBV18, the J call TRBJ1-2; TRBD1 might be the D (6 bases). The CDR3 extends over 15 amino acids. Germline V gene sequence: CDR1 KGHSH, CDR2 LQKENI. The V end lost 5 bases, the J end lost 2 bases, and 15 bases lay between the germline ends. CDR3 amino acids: CASSTSRQENYGYTF. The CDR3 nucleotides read TGTGCCAGCTCAACTTCTCGACAGGAGAACTATGGCTACACCTTC.

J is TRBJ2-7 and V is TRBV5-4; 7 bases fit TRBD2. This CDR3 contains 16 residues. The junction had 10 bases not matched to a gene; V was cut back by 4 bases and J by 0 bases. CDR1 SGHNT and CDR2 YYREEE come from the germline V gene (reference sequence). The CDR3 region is CASSRGGADSSYEQYF. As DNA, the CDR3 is TGTGCCAGCAGCCGGGGAGGGGCCGACAGCTCCTACGAGCAGTACTTC. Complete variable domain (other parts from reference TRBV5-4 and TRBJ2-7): ETGVTQSPTHLIKTRGQQVTLRCSSQSGHNTVSWYQQALGQGPQFIFQYYREEENGRGNFPPRFSGLQFPNYSSELNVNALELDDSALYLCASSRGGADSSYEQYFGPGTRLTVT.

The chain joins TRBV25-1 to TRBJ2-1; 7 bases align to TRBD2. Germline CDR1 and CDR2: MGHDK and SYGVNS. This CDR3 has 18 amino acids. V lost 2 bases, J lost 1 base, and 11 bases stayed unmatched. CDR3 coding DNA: TGTGCCAGCAGTGAACCCCTGAATAGCGGGTATTCCTACAATGAGCAGTTCTTC. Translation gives CASSEPLNSGYSYNEQFF.

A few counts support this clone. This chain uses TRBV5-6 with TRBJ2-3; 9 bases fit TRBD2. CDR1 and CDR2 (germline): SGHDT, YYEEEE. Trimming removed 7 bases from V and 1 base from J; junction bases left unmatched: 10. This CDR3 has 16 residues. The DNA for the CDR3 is TGTGCCAGCTCCCGAACCCTAGCGGGGCGCACAGATACGCAGTATTTT. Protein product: CASSRTLAGRTDTQYF. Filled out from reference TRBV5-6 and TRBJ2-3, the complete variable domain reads DAGVTQSPTHLIKTRGQQVTLRCSPKSGHDTVSWYQQALGQGPQFIFQYYEEEERQRGNFPDRFSGHQFPNYSSELNVNALLLGDSALYLCASSRTLAGRTDTQYFGPGTRLTVL.

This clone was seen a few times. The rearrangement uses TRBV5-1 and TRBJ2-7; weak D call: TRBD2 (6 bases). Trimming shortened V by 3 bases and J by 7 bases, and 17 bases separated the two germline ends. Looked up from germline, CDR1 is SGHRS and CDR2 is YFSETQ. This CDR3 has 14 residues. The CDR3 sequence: CASSSGTAGPEQYF. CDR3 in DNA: TGCGCCAGCAGCTCCGGGACTGCCGGACCTGAGCAGTACTTC.

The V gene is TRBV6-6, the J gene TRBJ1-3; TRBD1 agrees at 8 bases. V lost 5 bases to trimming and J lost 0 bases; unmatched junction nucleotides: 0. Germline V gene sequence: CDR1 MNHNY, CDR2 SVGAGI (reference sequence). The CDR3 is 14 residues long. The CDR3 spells CASSGTGSGNTIYF. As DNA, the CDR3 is TGTGCCAGCAGTGGGACAGGCTCTGGAAACACCATATATTTT.

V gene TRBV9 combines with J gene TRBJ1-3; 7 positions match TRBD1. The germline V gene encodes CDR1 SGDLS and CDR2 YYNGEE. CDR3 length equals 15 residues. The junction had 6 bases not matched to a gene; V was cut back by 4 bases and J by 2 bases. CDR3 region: CASSTRTGAGNTIYF. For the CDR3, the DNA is TGTGCCAGCAGCACAAGGACAGGAGCTGGAAACACCATATATTTT.

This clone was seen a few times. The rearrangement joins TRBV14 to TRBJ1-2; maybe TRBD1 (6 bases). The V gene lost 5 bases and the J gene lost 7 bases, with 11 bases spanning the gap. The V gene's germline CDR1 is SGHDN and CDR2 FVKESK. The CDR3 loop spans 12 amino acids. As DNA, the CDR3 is TGTGCCAGCAGCGCCTACAGGGCTGGCTACACCTTC. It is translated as CASSAYRAGYTF. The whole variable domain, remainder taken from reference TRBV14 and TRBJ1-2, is EAGVTQFPSHSVIEKGQTVTLRCDPISGHDNLYWYRRVMGKEIKFLLHFVKESKQDESGMPNNRFLAERTGGTYSTLKVQPAELEDSGVYFCASSAYRAGYTFGSGTRLTVV.

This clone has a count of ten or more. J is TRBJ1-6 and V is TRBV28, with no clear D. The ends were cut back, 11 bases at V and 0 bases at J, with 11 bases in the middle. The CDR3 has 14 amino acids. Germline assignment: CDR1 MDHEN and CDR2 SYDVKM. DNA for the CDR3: TGTGCCGCGGGCAGCCCCTCCTATAATTCACCCCTCCACTTT. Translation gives CAAGSPSYNSPLHF.

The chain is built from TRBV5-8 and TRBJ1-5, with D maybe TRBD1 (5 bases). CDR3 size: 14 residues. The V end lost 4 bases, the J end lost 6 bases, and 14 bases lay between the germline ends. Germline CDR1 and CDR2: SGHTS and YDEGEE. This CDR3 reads CASSSGTISQPQHF. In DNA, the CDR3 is TGTGCCAGCAGCAGCGGGACCATAAGTCAGCCCCAGCATTTT.

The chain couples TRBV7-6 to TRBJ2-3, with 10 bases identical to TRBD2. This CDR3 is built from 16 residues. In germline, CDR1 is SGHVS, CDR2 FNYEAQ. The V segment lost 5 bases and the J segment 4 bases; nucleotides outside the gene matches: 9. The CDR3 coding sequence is TGTGCCAGCAGCCTGAGCGGGACTAGCGAGGCAGATACGCAGTATTTT. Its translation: CASSLSGTSEADTQYF.